The 23 T cell receptor beta chains below were found in one sample sequenced in a study of cytomegalovirus exposure and HLA in healthy donors. PCR employed 60 Vbeta and 13 Jbeta primers. Clones were sequenced by immunoSEQ multiplex PCR, and TCRdb holds only the in-frame ones, with some missing. The repertoire has around 170,000 clones, roughly 70% of them found once; the top ten carry 1.5%. The sequencing input was PBMCs. These receptors all stem from a girl between 10 and 17 years old in good health and CMV-seronegative.

The genes are TRBV6-1 and TRBJ1-1, with a weak D call TRBD1 (5 bases). The length of the CDR3 is 15 residues. Germline V gives CDR1 MNHNS, CDR2 SASEGT. Trimming removed 3 bases from V and 0 bases from J, with 11 bases in between. The CDR3 reads CASSDYGGVNTEAFF. CDR3 nucleotides: TGTGCCAGCAGTGATTATGGGGGGGTGAACACTGAAGCTTTCTTT.

The gene calls are TRBV6-5 and TRBJ1-5; 8 nucleotides line up with TRBD1. J was trimmed by 5 bases and V by 0 bases; bases with no gene match: 3. Germline values: CDR1 MNHEY, CDR2 SVGAGI. The CDR3 sequence is 15 residues long. CDR3 amino acids: CASSYSGTGDQPQHF. The CDR3 DNA reads TGTGCCAGCAGTTACTCTGGGACAGGTGATCAGCCCCAGCATTTT.

The chain joins TRBV19 to TRBJ2-1; D is possibly TRBD2 (5 bases). CDR3 size: 17 residues. The germline V gene has CDR1 LNHDA and CDR2 SQIVND (reference sequence). Trimming took 4 bases from V and 0 from J, leaving 16 bases between them. This chain's CDR3 is CASSTPQRESSYNEQFF. The CDR3 region has the DNA TGTGCCAGTAGTACGCCCCAACGGGAAAGCTCCTACAATGAGCAGTTCTTC.

The rearrangement links TRBV5-5 to TRBJ2-1; 10 nucleotides line up with TRBD1. Germline loops: CDR1 SGHKS, CDR2 YYEKEE (reference sequence). The V gene end was trimmed by 3 bases and the J gene end by 5 bases; junction bases not matched to a gene: 5. The CDR3 length is 15 residues. CDR3 in DNA: TGTGCCAGCAGCTCGCCGGGACAGGGGAACAATGAGCAGTTCTTC. Translated, it gives CASSSPGQGNNEQFF.

V usage is TRBV9 and J usage is TRBJ1-3, with 7 bases matching TRBD1. Germline assignment: CDR1 SGDLS and CDR2 YYNGEE. V shed 3 bases and J 2 bases; nucleotides not matched to a gene: 2. The CDR3 consists of 14 residues. The DNA of the CDR3 is TGTGCCAGCAGCGGGACAGGTGCTGGAAACACCATATATTTT. This translates into CASSGTGAGNTIYF.

The chain links TRBV11-3 to TRBJ2-5; TRBD1 matches at 7 bases. Germline V gene data show CDR1 as SGHNT and CDR2 as YENEEA. J was trimmed by 4 bases and V by 4 bases; bases with no gene match: 12. The CDR3 spans 16 residues. The CDR3 here is CASSSRTGVGRETQYF. The CDR3 DNA reads as TGTGCCAGCAGCTCCCGGACAGGCGTGGGGCGAGAGACCCAGTACTTC.

This rearrangement joins TRBV7-8 to TRBJ1-4; 9 bases are a match to TRBD1. The junction had 9 bases not matched to a gene; V was cut back by 5 bases and J by 8 bases. The germline V gene encodes CDR1 SGHVS and CDR2 FQNEAQ. CDR3 length equals 15 residues. This chain's CDR3 is CASSPRDRDAEKLFF. In DNA form, the CDR3 reads TGTGCCAGCAGCCCCCGGGACAGGGATGCAGAAAAACTGTTTTTT.

The chain couples TRBV7-8 to TRBJ1-5; D not certain. The CDR3 sequence is 13 residues long. V lost 11 bases and J lost 6, with 17 bases in between. CDR1 is SGHVS and CDR2 is FQNEAQ in the germline V gene. The CDR3 protein is CASGGFGIQPQHF. The CDR3 DNA reads TGTGCCTCGGGAGGCTTCGGGATTCAGCCCCAGCATTTT.

This clone occurred a few times. The V gene is TRBV7-9, the J gene TRBJ1-1; a possible D gene is TRBD1 (6 bases). CDR3 length: 13 residues. The V gene's germline CDR1 is SEHNR and CDR2 FQNEAQ (reference sequence). Trimming shortened V by 2 bases and J by 6 bases, and 10 bases separated the two germline ends. CDR3 amino acids: CASSLQGTPEAFF. The CDR3 DNA follows: TGTGCCAGCAGCTTACAGGGGACCCCTGAAGCTTTCTTT.

The rearrangement links TRBV6-5 to TRBJ2-7, with a possible D match to TRBD2 (8 bases). This CDR3 comprises 14 residues. The V gene lost 8 bases and the J gene lost 4 bases, with 18 bases spanning the gap. CDR1 and CDR2 (germline): MNHEY, SVGAGI. This chain's CDR3 is CASSGGTVNYEQYF. The CDR3 DNA follows: TGTGCCAGCTCGGGGGGGACAGTAAATTACGAGCAGTACTTC.

The V gene is TRBV6-6, the J gene TRBJ1-4; no definite D call. This CDR3 contains 12 residues. Germline-derived CDR1 and CDR2 are MNHNY and SVGAGI (reference sequence). V was cut by 0 bases and J by 10 bases, with 6 bases left in between. CDR3 amino acids: CASSYSPGKLFF. The CDR3 nucleotides read TGTGCCAGCAGTTACTCACCGGGAAAACTGTTTTTT.

This clone was counted once. The chain recombines TRBV15 with TRBJ2-5; 8 nucleotides align to TRBD1. The length of the CDR3 is 16 residues. Germline trimming cut 3 bases from V and 1 base from J; bases unmatched to any gene: 7. CDR1 and CDR2 (germline): LNHNV, YYDKDF (reference sequence). The CDR3 DNA is TGTGCCACCAGCAGCCTAGCCGGACAGGGCCAAGAGACCCAGTACTTC. This codes for CATSSLAGQGQETQYF. Full variable domain (remainder filled in from reference TRBV15 and TRBJ2-5): DAMVIQNPRYQVTQFGKPVTLSCSQTLNHNVMYWYQQKSSQAPKLLFHYYDKDFNNEADTPDNFQSRRPNTSFCFLDIRSPGLGDTAMYLCATSSLAGQGQETQYFGPGTRLLVL.

This clone was counted ten times or more. V is TRBV7-9 and J is TRBJ1-1; D not certain. Trimming pared 5 bases from V and 7 bases from J, leaving 11 bases between. The length of the CDR3 is 12 residues. Per germline, CDR1 SEHNR and CDR2 FQNEAQ (reference sequence). CDR3 nucleotides: TGTGCCAGCAGCCAGGTCGGGATTGAAGCTTTCTTT. Protein sequence: CASSQVGIEAFF.

This chain connects TRBV7-6 to TRBJ2-7; D possibly corresponds to TRBD1 (5 bases). The germline V gene encodes CDR1 SGHVS and CDR2 FNYEAQ. Trimming removed 5 bases from V and 1 base from J, with 12 bases in between. The CDR3 is 14 residues long. This CDR3 reads CASSPGRASYEQYF. The CDR3, as DNA: TGTGCCAGCAGCCCCGGCAGGGCTTCCTACGAGCAGTACTTC.

The chain employs TRBV5-1 and TRBJ2-7; 11 bases line up with TRBD1. Unmatched junction bases numbered 1, after V lost 3 bases and J lost 2 bases. Germline V gene data show CDR1 as SGHRS and CDR2 as YFSETQ. The CDR3 has 14 amino acids. CDR3 bases: TGCGCCAGCAGCTGGGGACAGGGGGCCTACGAGCAGTACTTC. Protein product: CASSWGQGAYEQYF.

This clone was seen only once. This chain links TRBV2 with TRBJ2-3; 11 nucleotides line up with TRBD2. Germline V lookup: CDR1 SNHLY, CDR2 FYNNEI. CDR3 length: 18 amino acids. Trimming cost V 2 bases and J 1 base; bases outside gene matches: 8. The DNA for the CDR3 is TGTGCCAGCAGTGAACGGTTAGCGGGGGGGCCGGGCACAGATACGCAGTATTTT. Residues: CASSERLAGGPGTDTQYF.

The chain is built from TRBV28 and TRBJ1-1, with D possibly TRBD1 on 6 matching bases. This CDR3 contains 14 residues. Trimming removed 8 bases from V and 0 bases from J, with 13 bases in between. From germline, CDR1 is MDHEN and CDR2 SYDVKM. This CDR3 is CASGTPSMNTEAFF. The CDR3 DNA follows: TGTGCCAGCGGGACACCGTCAATGAACACTGAAGCTTTCTTT. The full variable domain, in which reference TRBV28 and TRBJ1-1 provide the parts outside the CDR3, is DVKVTQSSRYLVKRTGEKVFLECVQDMDHENMFWYRQDPGLGLRLIYFSYDVKMKEKGDIPEGYSVSREKKERFSLILESASTNQTSMYLCASGTPSMNTEAFFGQGTRLTVV.

This clone showed up just a few times. The CDR3 sequence: CASSLEAGGWSGELFF. CDR3 sequence (DNA): TGTGCCAGCAGCTTGGAAGCGGGGGGCTGGTCCGGGGAGCTGTTTTTT. The chain employs TRBV5-6 and TRBJ2-2, with TRBD2 matching 9 bases. CDR3 size: 16 residues. Germline V lookup: CDR1 SGHDT, CDR2 YYEEEE. Trimming cost V 0 bases and J 6 bases; bases outside gene matches: 6. The full variable domain, its missing parts supplied by reference TRBV5-6 and TRBJ2-2, is DAGVTQSPTHLIKTRGQQVTLRCSPKSGHDTVSWYQQALGQGPQFIFQYYEEEERQRGNFPDRFSGHQFPNYSSELNVNALLLGDSALYLCASSLEAGGWSGELFFGEGSRLTVL.

The V and J genes are TRBV2 and TRBJ2-7; 8 bases align to TRBD1. The germline V gene encodes CDR1 SNHLY and CDR2 FYNNEI. The CDR3 spans 16 residues. With V trimmed by 6 bases and J by 2 bases, 12 bases remained unmatched. CDR3 amino acids: CASRDPGQAITYEQYF. The CDR3 DNA follows: TGTGCCAGCAGGGACCCGGGACAGGCGATAACCTACGAGCAGTACTTC.

The chain employs TRBV5-1 and TRBJ2-7, with TRBD1 matching over 9 bases. The CDR3 spans 15 residues. The germline V gene has CDR1 SGHRS and CDR2 YFSETQ. V lost 4 bases, J lost 6 bases, and 11 bases stayed unmatched. The DNA of the CDR3 is TGCGCCAGCAGCCCCCCCGGGACAGGGCGAGCCGAGCAGTACTTC. It is translated as CASSPPGTGRAEQYF.

The V and J genes are TRBV7-6 and TRBJ2-2, with 7 bases that match TRBD1. Germline CDR1 and CDR2: SGHVS and FNYEAQ. This CDR3 is built from 13 residues. The trim removed 6 bases at V and 7 bases at J, leaving 5 bases unmatched. The CDR3 protein is CASRKGAGGELFF. The CDR3 DNA reads TGTGCCAGCAGGAAGGGGGCCGGCGGGGAGCTGTTTTTT. The entire variable domain, with the rest obtained from reference TRBV7-6 and TRBJ2-2, is as follows: GAGVSQSPRYKVTKRGQDVALRCDPISGHVSLYWYRQALGQGPEFLTYFNYEAQQDKSGLPNDRFSAERPEGSISTLTIQRTEQRDSAMYRCASRKGAGGELFFGEGSRLTVL.

This rearrangement joins TRBV30 to TRBJ1-1; perhaps TRBD1 as D (5 bases). Germline V gene data show CDR1 as GTSNPN and CDR2 as SVGIG (reference sequence). The ends were cut back, 0 bases at V and 4 bases at J, with 9 bases in the middle. The CDR3 sequence is 13 residues long. The CDR3 nucleotides are TGTGCCTGGAGTGTAGGACACGGCACTGAAGCTTTCTTT. As protein: CAWSVGHGTEAFF.

The rearrangement uses TRBV9 and TRBJ1-1; 9 positions agree with TRBD1. The CDR3 runs 18 residues. From germline, CDR1 is SGDLS and CDR2 YYNGEE. After removal of 8 bases from V and 0 bases from J, the junction contained 17 bases not matched to a gene. For the CDR3, the DNA is TGTGCCAGTTCTGGAAATAGGGACAGGGCAGGAATGAACACTGAAGCTTTCTTT. Amino acid sequence: CASSGNRDRAGMNTEAFF.